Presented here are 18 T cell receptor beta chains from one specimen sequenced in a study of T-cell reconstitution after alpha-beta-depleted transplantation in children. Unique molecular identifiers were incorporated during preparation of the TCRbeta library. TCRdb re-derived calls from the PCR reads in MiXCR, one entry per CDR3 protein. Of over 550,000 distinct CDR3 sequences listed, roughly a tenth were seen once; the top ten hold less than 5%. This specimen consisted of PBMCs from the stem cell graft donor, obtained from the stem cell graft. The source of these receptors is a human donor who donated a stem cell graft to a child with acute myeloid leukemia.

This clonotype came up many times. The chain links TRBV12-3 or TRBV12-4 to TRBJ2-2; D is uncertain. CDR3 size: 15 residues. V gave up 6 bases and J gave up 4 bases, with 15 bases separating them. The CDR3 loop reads CASSRGPMSTGELFF. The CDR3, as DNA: TGTGCCAGCAGCCGAGGACCCATGAGCACCGGGGAGCTGTTTTTT.

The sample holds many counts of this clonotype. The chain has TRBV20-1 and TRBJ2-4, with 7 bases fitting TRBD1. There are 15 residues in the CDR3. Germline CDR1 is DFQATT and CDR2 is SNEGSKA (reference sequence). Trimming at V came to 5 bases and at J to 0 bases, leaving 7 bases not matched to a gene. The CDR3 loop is CSAQPGQRAKNIQYF. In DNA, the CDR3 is TGCAGTGCTCAACCGGGACAGAGAGCCAAAAACATTCAGTACTTC.

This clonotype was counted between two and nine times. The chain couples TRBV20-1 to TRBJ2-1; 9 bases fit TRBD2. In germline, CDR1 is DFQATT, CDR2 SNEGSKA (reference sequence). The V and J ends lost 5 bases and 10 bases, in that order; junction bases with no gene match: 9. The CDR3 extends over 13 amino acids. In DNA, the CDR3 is TGCAGTGCTGATGGGACTAGCCGCACGGAGCAGTTCTTC. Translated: CSADGTSRTEQFF.

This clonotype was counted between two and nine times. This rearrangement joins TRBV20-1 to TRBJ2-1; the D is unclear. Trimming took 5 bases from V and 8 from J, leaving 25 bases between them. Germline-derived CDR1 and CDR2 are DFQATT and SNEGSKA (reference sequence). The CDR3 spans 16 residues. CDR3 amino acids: CSAGPFVDSRFHEQFF. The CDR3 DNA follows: TGCAGTGCTGGACCCTTCGTGGATAGCCGATTTCATGAGCAGTTCTTC.

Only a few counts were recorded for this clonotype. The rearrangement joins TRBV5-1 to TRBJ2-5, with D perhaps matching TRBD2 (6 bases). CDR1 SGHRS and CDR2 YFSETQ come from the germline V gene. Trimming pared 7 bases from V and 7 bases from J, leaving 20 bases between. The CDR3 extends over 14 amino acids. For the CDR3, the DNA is TGCGCCAGCGGCGGTAGCGGAGTCGGCGGGACCCAGTACTTC. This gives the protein CASGGSGVGGTQYF.

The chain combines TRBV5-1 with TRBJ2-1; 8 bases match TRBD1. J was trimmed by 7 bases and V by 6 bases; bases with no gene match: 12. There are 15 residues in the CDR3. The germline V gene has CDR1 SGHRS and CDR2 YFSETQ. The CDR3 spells CASKGGQGAVNEQFF. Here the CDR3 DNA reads TGCGCCAGCAAAGGAGGTCAGGGGGCGGTAAATGAGCAGTTCTTC. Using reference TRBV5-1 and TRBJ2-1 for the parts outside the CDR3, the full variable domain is KAGVTQTPRYLIKTRGQQVTLSCSPISGHRSVSWYQQTPGQGLQFLFEYFSETQRNKGNFPGRFSGRQFSNSRSEMNVSTLELGDSALYLCASKGGQGAVNEQFFGPGTRLTVL.

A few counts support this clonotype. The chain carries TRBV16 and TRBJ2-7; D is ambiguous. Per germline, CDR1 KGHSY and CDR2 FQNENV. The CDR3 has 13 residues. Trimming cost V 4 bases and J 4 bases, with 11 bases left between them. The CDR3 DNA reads TGTGCCAGCAGCCCCCGTTACGGATACGAGCAGTACTTC. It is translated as CASSPRYGYEQYF.

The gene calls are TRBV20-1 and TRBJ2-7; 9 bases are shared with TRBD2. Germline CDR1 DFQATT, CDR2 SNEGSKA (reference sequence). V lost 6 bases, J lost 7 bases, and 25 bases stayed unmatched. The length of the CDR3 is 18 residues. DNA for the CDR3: TGCAGTGCGACTTCGCCCTCGTGGCGGGAGGGGCTCCGGAGTGAGCAGTACTTC. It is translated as CSATSPSWREGLRSEQYF.

CDR3 bases: TGTGCCAGCAGCCCAGCGGACTTTTCTGAGCAGTTCTTC. Translation gives CASSPADFSEQFF. This chain connects TRBV7-9 to TRBJ2-1; possibly TRBD2 for D (5 bases). Germline CDR1 SEHNR, CDR2 FQNEAQ (reference sequence). V dropped 5 bases and J dropped 9 bases, with 14 bases sitting between them. The CDR3 has 13 amino acids.

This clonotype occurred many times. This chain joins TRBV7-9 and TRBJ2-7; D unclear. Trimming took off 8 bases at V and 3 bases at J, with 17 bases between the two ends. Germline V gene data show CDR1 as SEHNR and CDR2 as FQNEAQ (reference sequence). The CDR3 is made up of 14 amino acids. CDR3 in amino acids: CASGHRLRYYEQYF. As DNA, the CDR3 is TGTGCCAGCGGTCACCGTCTTCGTTACTACGAGCAGTACTTC.

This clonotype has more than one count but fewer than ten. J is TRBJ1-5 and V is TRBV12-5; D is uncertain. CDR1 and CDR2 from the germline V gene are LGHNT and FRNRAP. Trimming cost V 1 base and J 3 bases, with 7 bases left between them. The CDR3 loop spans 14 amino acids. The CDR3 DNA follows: TGTGCTAGTGGTTTGGACAGTCCCAATCAGCCCCAGCATTTT. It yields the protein CASGLDSPNQPQHF.

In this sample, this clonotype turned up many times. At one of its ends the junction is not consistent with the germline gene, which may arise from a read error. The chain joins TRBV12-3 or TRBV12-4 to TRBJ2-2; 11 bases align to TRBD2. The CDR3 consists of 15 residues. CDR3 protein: CASSLAGGPTGELFF. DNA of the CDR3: TGTGCCAGCAGTCTAGCGGGAGGCCCCACCGGGGAGCTGTTTTTT.

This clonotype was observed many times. CDR3 amino acids: CASSLGGAGYGYTF. Here the CDR3 DNA reads TGTGCCAGCAGTTTAGGGGGCGCGGGCTATGGCTACACCTTC. The rearrangement joins TRBV27 to TRBJ1-2; D is perhaps TRBD1 (6 bases). The CDR3 contains 14 residues. V was pared by 2 bases and J by 4 bases, with 11 bases between. CDR1 is MNHEY and CDR2 is SMNVEV in the germline V gene (reference sequence).

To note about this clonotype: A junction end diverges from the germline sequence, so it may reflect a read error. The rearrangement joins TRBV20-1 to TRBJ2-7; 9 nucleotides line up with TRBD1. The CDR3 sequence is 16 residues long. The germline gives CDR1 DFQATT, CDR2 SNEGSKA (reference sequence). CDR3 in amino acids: CCAPPAPGQGAYEQYF. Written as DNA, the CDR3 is TGCTGTGCCCCCCCGGCTCCGGGACAGGGAGCCTACGAGCAGTACTTC.

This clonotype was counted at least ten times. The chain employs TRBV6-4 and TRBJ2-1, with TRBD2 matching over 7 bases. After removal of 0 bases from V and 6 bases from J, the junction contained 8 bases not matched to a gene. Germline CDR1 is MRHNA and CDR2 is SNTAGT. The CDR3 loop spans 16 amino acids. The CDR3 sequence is CASSDSAGLAGNEQFF. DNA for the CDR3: TGTGCCAGCAGTGACTCAGCGGGACTGGCGGGCAATGAGCAGTTCTTC.

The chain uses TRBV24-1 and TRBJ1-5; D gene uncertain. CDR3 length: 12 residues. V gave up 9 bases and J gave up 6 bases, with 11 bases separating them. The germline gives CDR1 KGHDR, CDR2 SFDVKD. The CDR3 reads CATEGKGQPQHF. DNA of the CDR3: TGTGCCACCGAAGGGAAAGGTCAGCCCCAGCATTTT.

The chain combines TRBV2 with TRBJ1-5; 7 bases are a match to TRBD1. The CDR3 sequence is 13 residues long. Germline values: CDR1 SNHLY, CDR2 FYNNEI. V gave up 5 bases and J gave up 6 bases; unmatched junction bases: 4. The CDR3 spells CASSTGVVQPQHF. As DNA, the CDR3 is TGTGCCAGCAGTACAGGGGTGGTTCAGCCCCAGCATTTT.

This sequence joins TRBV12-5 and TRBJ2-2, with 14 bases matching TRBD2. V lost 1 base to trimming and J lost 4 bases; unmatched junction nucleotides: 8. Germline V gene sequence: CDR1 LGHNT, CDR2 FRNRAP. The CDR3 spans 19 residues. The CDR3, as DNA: TGTGCTAGTGGTTTGGCCGGGACTAGCGGGAGCTCGGGCACCGGGGAGCTGTTTTTT. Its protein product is CASGLAGTSGSSGTGELFF.